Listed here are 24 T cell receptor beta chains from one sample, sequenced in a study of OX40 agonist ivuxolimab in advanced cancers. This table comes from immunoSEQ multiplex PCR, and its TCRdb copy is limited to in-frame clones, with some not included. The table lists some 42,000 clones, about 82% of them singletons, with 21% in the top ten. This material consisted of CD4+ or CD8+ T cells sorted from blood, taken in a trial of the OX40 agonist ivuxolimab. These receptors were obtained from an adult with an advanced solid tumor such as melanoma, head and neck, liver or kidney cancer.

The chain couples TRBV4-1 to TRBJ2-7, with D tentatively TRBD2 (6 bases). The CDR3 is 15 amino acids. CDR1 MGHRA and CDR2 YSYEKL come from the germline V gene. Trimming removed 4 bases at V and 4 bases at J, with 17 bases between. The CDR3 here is CASSPRPGVGYEQYF. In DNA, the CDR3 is TGCGCCAGCAGCCCCCGACCGGGGGTTGGGTACGAGCAGTACTTC.

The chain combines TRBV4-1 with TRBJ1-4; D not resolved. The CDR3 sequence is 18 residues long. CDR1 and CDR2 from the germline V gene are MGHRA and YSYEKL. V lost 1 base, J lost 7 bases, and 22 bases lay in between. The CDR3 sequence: CASSQGEQRRGGAEKLFF. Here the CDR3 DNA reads TGCGCCAGCAGCCAAGGTGAACAGAGGCGGGGAGGAGCTGAAAAACTGTTTTTT.

The CDR3 loop reads CASSPETHGSQETQYF. In nucleotides, the CDR3 is TGTGCCAGTAGTCCTGAGACCCATGGGTCACAAGAGACCCAGTACTTC. The chain links TRBV19 to TRBJ2-5; D not resolved. In germline, CDR1 is LNHDA, CDR2 SQIVND (reference sequence). The CDR3 runs to 16 residues. Trimming took 5 bases from V and 2 from J, leaving 18 bases between them.

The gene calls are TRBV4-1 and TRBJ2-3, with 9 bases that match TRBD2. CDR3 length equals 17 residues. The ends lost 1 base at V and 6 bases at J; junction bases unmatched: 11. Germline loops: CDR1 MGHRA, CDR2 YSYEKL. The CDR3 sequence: CASSQVSGGGARDTQYF. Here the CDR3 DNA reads TGCGCCAGCAGCCAAGTATCCGGCGGGGGGGCCAGGGATACGCAGTATTTT.

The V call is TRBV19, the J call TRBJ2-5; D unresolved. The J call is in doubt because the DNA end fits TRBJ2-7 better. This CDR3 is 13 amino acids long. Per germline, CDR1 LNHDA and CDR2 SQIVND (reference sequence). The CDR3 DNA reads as TGTGCCAGTAGTACGGAAACTTACTACGAGCAGTACTTC. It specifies CASSTETYYEQYF.

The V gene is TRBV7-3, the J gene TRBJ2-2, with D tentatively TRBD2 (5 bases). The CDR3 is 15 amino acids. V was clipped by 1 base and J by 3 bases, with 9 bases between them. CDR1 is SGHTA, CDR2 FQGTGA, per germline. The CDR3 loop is CASSLNPSYTGELFF. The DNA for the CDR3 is TGTGCCAGCAGCTTAAACCCTAGCTACACCGGGGAGCTGTTTTTT. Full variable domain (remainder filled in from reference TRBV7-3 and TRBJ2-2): GAGVSQTPSNKVTEKGKYVELRCDPISGHTALYWYRQSLGQGPEFLIYFQGTGAADDSGLPNDRFFAVRPEGSVSTLKIQRTERGDSAVYLCASSLNPSYTGELFFGEGSRLTVL.

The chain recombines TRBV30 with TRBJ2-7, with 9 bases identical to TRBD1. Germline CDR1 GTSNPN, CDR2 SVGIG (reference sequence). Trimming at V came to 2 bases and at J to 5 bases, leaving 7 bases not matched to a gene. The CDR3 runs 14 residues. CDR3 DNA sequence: TGTGCCTGGAGTCGTGGACAGGGGACCCACGAGCAGTACTTC. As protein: CAWSRGQGTHEQYF.

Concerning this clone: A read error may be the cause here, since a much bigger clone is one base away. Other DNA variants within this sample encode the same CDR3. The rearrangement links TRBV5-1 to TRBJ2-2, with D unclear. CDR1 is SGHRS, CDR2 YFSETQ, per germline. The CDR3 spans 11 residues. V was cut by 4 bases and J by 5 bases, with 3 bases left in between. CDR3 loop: CASSDTGELFF. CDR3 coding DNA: TGCGCCAGCAGCGATACCGGGGAGCTGTTTTTT.

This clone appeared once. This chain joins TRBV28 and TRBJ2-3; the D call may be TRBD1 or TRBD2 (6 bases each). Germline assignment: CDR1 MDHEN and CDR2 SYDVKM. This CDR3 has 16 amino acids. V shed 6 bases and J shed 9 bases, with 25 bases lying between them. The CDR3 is CASRDPPRGGGGTQYF. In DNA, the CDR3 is TGTGCCAGCAGAGATCCTCCGCGGGGCGGAGGGGGGACGCAGTATTTT.

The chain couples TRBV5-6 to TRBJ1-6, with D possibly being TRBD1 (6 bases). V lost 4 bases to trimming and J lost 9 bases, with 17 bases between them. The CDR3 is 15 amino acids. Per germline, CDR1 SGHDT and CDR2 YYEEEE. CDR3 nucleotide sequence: TGTGCCAGCAGCCACGGTGGGGGCGCCGGTTCACCCCTCCACTTT. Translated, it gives CASSHGGGAGSPLHF. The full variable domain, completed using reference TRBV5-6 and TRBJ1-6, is DAGVTQSPTHLIKTRGQQVTLRCSPKSGHDTVSWYQQALGQGPQFIFQYYEEEERQRGNFPDRFSGHQFPNYSSELNVNALLLGDSALYLCASSHGGGAGSPLHFGNGTRLTVT.

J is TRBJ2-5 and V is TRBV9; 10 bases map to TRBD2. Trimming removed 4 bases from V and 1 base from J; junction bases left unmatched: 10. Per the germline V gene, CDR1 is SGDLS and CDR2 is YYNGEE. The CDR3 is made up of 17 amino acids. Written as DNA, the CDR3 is TGTGCCAGCAGCCCCCCCCCTAGCGGGGGCCCCCAAGAGACCCAGTACTTC. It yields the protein CASSPPPSGGPQETQYF.

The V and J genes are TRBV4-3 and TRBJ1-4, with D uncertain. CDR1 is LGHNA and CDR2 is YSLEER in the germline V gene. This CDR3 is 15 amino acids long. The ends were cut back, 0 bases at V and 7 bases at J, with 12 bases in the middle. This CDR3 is CASSQDPGYSEKLFF. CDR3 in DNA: TGCGCCAGCAGCCAAGATCCGGGGTATTCTGAAAAACTGTTTTTT.

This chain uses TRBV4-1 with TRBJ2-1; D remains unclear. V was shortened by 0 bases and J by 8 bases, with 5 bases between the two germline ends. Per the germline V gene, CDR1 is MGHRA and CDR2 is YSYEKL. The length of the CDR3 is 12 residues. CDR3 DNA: TGCGCCAGCAGCCAAGAAATTGATGAGCAGTTCTTC. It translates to CASSQEIDEQFF.

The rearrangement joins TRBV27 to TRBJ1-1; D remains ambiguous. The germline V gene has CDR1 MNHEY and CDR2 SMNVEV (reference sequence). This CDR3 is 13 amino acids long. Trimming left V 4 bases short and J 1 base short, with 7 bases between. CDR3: CASSWAGNTEAFF. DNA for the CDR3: TGTGCCAGCAGTTGGGCAGGGAACACTGAAGCTTTCTTT.

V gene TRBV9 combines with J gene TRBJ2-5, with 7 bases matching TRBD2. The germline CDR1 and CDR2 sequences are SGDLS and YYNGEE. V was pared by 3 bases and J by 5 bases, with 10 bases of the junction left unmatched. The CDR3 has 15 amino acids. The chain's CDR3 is CASSDPGRVEETQYF. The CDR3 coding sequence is TGTGCCAGCAGCGATCCTGGGAGGGTGGAGGAGACCCAGTACTTC.

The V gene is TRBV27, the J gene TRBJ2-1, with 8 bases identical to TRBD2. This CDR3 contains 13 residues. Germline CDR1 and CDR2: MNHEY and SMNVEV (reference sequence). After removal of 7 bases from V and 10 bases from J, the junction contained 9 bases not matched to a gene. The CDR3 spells CASNLTGRGEQFF. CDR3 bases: TGTGCCAGCAACCTGACCGGGAGGGGAGAGCAGTTCTTC.

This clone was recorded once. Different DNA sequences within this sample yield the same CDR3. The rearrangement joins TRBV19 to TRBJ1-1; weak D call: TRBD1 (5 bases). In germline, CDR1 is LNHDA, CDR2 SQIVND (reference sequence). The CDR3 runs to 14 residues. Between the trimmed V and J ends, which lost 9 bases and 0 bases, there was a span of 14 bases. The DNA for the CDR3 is TGTGCCAGCGGGTGGGGGGTTATGAACACTGAAGCTTTCTTT. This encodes CASGWGVMNTEAFF.

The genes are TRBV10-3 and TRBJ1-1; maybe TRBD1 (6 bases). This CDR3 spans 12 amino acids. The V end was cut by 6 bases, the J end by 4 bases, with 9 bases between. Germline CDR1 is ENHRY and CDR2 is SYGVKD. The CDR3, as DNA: TGTGCCATCAGCCCACAGGGCACTGAAGCTTTCTTT. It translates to CAISPQGTEAFF.

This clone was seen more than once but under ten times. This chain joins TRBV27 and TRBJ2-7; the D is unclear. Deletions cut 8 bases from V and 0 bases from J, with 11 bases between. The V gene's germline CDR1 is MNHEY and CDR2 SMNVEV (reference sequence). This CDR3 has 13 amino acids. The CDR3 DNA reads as TGTGCCAGCGGCACAACAAACTCCTACGAGCAGTACTTC. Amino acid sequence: CASGTTNSYEQYF.

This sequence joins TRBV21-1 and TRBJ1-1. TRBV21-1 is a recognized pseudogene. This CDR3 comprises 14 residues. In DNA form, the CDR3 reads TGTGCCAGCAGCAAAGGGGGGGAATACACTGAAGCTTTCTTT. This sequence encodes CASSKGGEYTEAFF.

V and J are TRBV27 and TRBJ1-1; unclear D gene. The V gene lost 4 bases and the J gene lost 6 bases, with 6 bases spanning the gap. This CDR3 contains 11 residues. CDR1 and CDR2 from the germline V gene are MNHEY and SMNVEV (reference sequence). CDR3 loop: CASSSGSEAFF. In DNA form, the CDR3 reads TGTGCCAGCAGTTCTGGGTCTGAAGCTTTCTTT.

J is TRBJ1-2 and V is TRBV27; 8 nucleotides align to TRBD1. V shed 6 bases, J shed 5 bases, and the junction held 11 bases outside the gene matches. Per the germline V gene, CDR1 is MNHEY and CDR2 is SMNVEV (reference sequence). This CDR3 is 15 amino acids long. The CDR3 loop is CASRHLDRGGYGYTF. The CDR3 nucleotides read TGTGCCAGCAGACACCTTGACAGGGGCGGGTATGGCTACACCTTC.

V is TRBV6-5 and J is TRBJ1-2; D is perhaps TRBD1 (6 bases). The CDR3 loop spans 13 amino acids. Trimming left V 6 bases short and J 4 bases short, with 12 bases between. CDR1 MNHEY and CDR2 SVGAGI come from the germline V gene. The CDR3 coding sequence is TGTGCCAGCAGCAACGGACAGACCTATGGCTACACCTTC. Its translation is CASSNGQTYGYTF.

The CDR3 sequence: CASSLGRGFQETQYF. In DNA form, the CDR3 reads TGTGCCAGCAGCTTGGGGCGGGGATTCCAAGAGACCCAGTACTTC. The J gene is TRBJ2-5, the V gene TRBV5-5; tentative D call: TRBD2 (6 bases). In germline, CDR1 is SGHKS, CDR2 YYEKEE (reference sequence). This CDR3 is 15 amino acids long. Trimming took 0 bases from V and 1 from J, leaving 10 bases between them.